A selection of T cell receptor beta chains follows, all from one sample in a study of blood T cell repertoires in COVID-19. Clones were read by immunoSEQ multiplex PCR, and TCRdb kept only the in-frame ones, dropping some. Here the sample spans 150,000 or so clones, less than 85% being singletons. Sequencing input: PBMCs or T cells enriched from blood (not recorded which). The receptor set was obtained from a woman in her forties or fifties who had recovered from COVID-19. Each CDR3 is given with its conserved first and last residue.

v_gene: TRBV10-2
j_gene: TRBJ2-5
CDR3aa: CASSESRLLGTQYF

v_gene: TRBV4-1
j_gene: TRBJ2-1
CDR3aa: CASSGALSYNEQFF

v_gene: TRBV24-1
j_gene: TRBJ2-4
CDR3aa: CATSDSQGYENIQYF

v_gene: TRBV27
j_gene: TRBJ2-1
CDR3aa: CASSLAISTDNEQFF

v_gene: TRBV7-9
j_gene: TRBJ2-5
CDR3aa: CASSWVAGGRETQYF

v_gene: TRBV3-1/TRBV3-2
j_gene: TRBJ1-4
CDR3aa: CASSATRQGNEKLFF

v_gene: TRBV11-2
j_gene: TRBJ1-4
CDR3aa: CASSLVMGQGGEKLFF

v_gene: TRBV20-1
j_gene: TRBJ1-2
CDR3aa: CSASIREQANYGYTF

v_gene: TRBV12-5
j_gene: TRBJ1-1
CDR3aa: CASGLVLRDRGLNTEAFF

v_gene: TRBV3-1/TRBV3-2
j_gene: TRBJ2-3
CDR3aa: CASSPQRGPRDTQYF

v_gene: TRBV6-5
j_gene: TRBJ1-1
CDR3aa: CATWTVKFTEAFF

v_gene: TRBV7-9
j_gene: TRBJ2-2
CDR3aa: CASTRENTGELFF

v_gene: TRBV7-2
j_gene: TRBJ1-4
CDR3aa: CASSSQAGLGEKLFF

v_gene: TRBV19
j_gene: TRBJ2-3
CDR3aa: CASRQMGSGGKDTQYF

v_gene: TRBV6-1
j_gene: TRBJ2-5
CDR3aa: CASSEGVSGGQETQYF

v_gene: TRBV10-3
j_gene: TRBJ1-2
CDR3aa: CAIGQGGNYYGYTF

v_gene: TRBV5-5
j_gene: TRBJ1-1
CDR3aa: CASSLGQGKAEAFF

v_gene: TRBV3-1/TRBV3-2
j_gene: TRBJ1-4
CDR3aa: CASSLQGVPTTRKLFF

v_gene: TRBV2
j_gene: TRBJ2-3
CDR3aa: CASTPTGMLTDTQYF

v_gene: TRBV7-2
j_gene: TRBJ1-1
CDR3aa: CASSLGGGGTEAFF

v_gene: TRBV7-8
j_gene: TRBJ2-3
CDR3aa: CASSATSGRLGDTQYF

v_gene: TRBV5-1
j_gene: TRBJ2-4
CDR3aa: CASSPTSRPIQYF

v_gene: TRBV5-1
j_gene: TRBJ1-6
CDR3aa: CASRGDWNSPLHF

v_gene: TRBV5-1
j_gene: TRBJ2-3
CDR3aa: CASSSGIGTDTQYF

v_gene: TRBV18
j_gene: TRBJ1-3
CDR3aa: CASSTGTGGNTIYF

v_gene: TRBV7-2
j_gene: TRBJ2-1
CDR3aa: CASSPPVEPEQFF

v_gene: TRBV5-1
j_gene: TRBJ2-5
CDR3aa: CASSLLLGGGRETQYF

v_gene: TRBV7-9
j_gene: TRBJ1-2
CDR3aa: CASSVTSGTPQAEGYTF

v_gene: TRBV3-1/TRBV3-2
j_gene: TRBJ1-1
CDR3aa: CASSQGVWGGTEAFF

v_gene: TRBV14
j_gene: TRBJ1-5
CDR3aa: CASSQESGVQHF

v_gene: TRBV13
j_gene: TRBJ1-2
CDR3aa: CASSKQGNGYTF

v_gene: TRBV9
j_gene: TRBJ2-5
CDR3aa: CASSVGGLAGVETQYF

v_gene: TRBV27
j_gene: TRBJ2-6
CDR3aa: CASRKLDRSSGANVLTF

v_gene: TRBV6-5
j_gene: TRBJ1-2
CDR3aa: CASRIDTAYGYTF

v_gene: TRBV10-3
j_gene: TRBJ2-2
CDR3aa: CAIGQGITGELFF

v_gene: TRBV5-1
j_gene: TRBJ1-1
CDR3aa: CASSFQFEGEAFF

v_gene: TRBV9
j_gene: TRBJ2-2
CDR3aa: CASSVESGLHGELFF

v_gene: TRBV27
j_gene: TRBJ1-1
CDR3aa: CASRTGGVPEAFF

v_gene: TRBV19
j_gene: TRBJ1-1
CDR3aa: CASSLIPGVNTEAFF

v_gene: TRBV15
j_gene: TRBJ1-5
CDR3aa: CATSREQILNQPQHF